These 26 T cell receptor beta chains share one sample of origin, sequenced in a study of cytomegalovirus exposure and HLA in healthy donors. Assay used: immunoSEQ multiplex PCR; TCRdb lists only in-frame clones, some missing. The sample shows 150,000 to 200,000 clones, about 95% of them seen only once. The sequenced sample consisted of PBMCs. The source of these receptors is a woman between 18 and 29 years old in good health and CMV-seronegative.

The rearrangement links TRBV30 to TRBJ1-6; D is possibly TRBD1 (6 bases). Germline lookup yields CDR1 GTSNPN and CDR2 SVGIG (reference sequence). CDR3 length: 17 amino acids. V was clipped by 0 bases and J by 6 bases, with 18 bases between them. The CDR3 region is CAWSVLGGPQGNSPLHF. DNA for the CDR3: TGTGCCTGGAGTGTATTGGGAGGGCCACAGGGTAATTCACCCCTCCACTTT.

CDR3 in amino acids: CASAPDPNNSPLHF. In DNA, the CDR3 is TGCGCCAGCGCCCCCGATCCTAATAATTCACCCCTCCACTTT. The chain has TRBV5-1 and TRBJ1-6; D unclear. The CDR3 runs 14 residues. Germline lookup yields CDR1 SGHRS and CDR2 YFSETQ. Trimming left V 7 bases short and J 5 bases short, with 13 bases between.

The rearrangement joins TRBV2 to TRBJ2-3, with TRBD1 identical over 10 bases. The ends lost 6 bases at V and 5 bases at J; junction bases unmatched: 5. The CDR3 covers 14 residues. Germline assignment: CDR1 SNHLY and CDR2 FYNNEI. CDR3 region: CASSMTGGKDTQYF. CDR3 coding DNA: TGTGCCAGCAGCATGACAGGGGGCAAAGATACGCAGTATTTT.

The chain uses TRBV7-3 and TRBJ2-1; 7 positions agree with TRBD2. The CDR3 has 17 residues. Trimming removed 0 bases from V and 3 bases from J; junction bases left unmatched: 8. The germline CDR1 and CDR2 sequences are SGHTA and FQGTGA. This CDR3 reads CASSLTYTGGYYNEQFF. CDR3 in DNA: TGTGCCAGCAGCTTAACGTACACGGGGGGATACTACAATGAGCAGTTCTTC. Combining the CDR3 with reference TRBV7-3 and TRBJ2-1 gives the whole variable domain GAGVSQTPSNKVTEKGKYVELRCDPISGHTALYWYRQSLGQGPEFLIYFQGTGAADDSGLPNDRFFAVRPEGSVSTLKIQRTERGDSAVYLCASSLTYTGGYYNEQFFGPGTRLTVL.

For the CDR3, the DNA is TGTGCCAGCAGCCCGTGGACAGGGGGGGCGGCTGAAGCTTTCTTT. Residues: CASSPWTGGAAEAFF. The chain combines TRBV11-2 with TRBJ1-1, with 10 bases fitting TRBD1. The germline gives CDR1 SGHAT, CDR2 FQNNGV. The CDR3 contains 15 residues. V shed 5 bases, J shed 6 bases, and the junction held 9 bases outside the gene matches.

The chain combines TRBV2 with TRBJ1-2, with D perhaps matching TRBD1 (5 bases). Germline values: CDR1 SNHLY, CDR2 FYNNEI. V dropped 6 bases and J dropped 6 bases, with 20 bases sitting between them. The CDR3 is made up of 15 amino acids. The CDR3 nucleotides are TGTGCCAGCAGGCCTTCTCCGGCCAGGGAGGATGGCTACACCTTC. Amino acid sequence: CASRPSPAREDGYTF. Combining the CDR3 with reference TRBV2 and TRBJ1-2 gives the whole variable domain EPEVTQTPSHQVTQMGQEVILRCVPISNHLYFYWYRQILGQKVEFLVSFYNNEISEKSEIFDDQFSVERPDGSNFTLKIRSTKLEDSAMYFCASRPSPAREDGYTFGSGTRLTVV.

The genes are TRBV6-5 and TRBJ2-3, with D possibly TRBD1 on 5 matching bases. The V end was cut by 6 bases, the J end by 5 bases, with 12 bases between. The germline V gene has CDR1 MNHEY and CDR2 SVGAGI. The CDR3 totals 13 residues. This CDR3 is CASRPIGVDTQYF. CDR3 bases: TGTGCCAGCAGACCAATAGGGGTAGATACGCAGTATTTT.

This chain joins TRBV7-9 and TRBJ1-2; weak D call: TRBD1 (6 bases). Trimming took off 7 bases at V and 6 bases at J, with 12 bases between the two ends. CDR3 length equals 12 residues. Per germline, CDR1 SEHNR and CDR2 FQNEAQ (reference sequence). Written as DNA, the CDR3 is TGTGCCAGCACCGGGACACCCCATGGCTACACCTTC. This encodes CASTGTPHGYTF.

V usage is TRBV4-3 and J usage is TRBJ1-3; 8 positions match TRBD1. This CDR3 comprises 15 residues. J lost 0 bases, V lost 3 bases, and 1 base had no gene match. The germline CDR1 and CDR2 sequences are LGHNA and YSLEER. The CDR3 DNA reads TGCGCCAGCAGCCAGGACAGGGCCTCTGGAAACACCATATATTTT. It yields the protein CASSQDRASGNTIYF.

This clone was observed once. The chain carries TRBV7-2 and TRBJ1-2; 10 bases agree with TRBD1. J lost 8 bases, V lost 5 bases, and 2 bases had no gene match. This CDR3 is 12 amino acids long. Germline V gene data show CDR1 as SGHTA and CDR2 as FQGNSA. The DNA of the CDR3 is TGTGCCAGCAGCCGGGACAGGGGCGGCTACACCTTC. This encodes CASSRDRGGYTF.

V and J are TRBV2 and TRBJ1-4, with TRBD1 as a possible D gene (5 bases). This CDR3 is 15 amino acids long. Germline V gene data show CDR1 as SNHLY and CDR2 as FYNNEI. The V end was cut by 5 bases, the J end by 0 bases, with 10 bases between. CDR3 sequence: CASSPTAATNEKLFF. The CDR3 DNA reads as TGTGCCAGCAGTCCGACAGCCGCAACTAATGAAAAACTGTTTTTT.

This sequence joins TRBV7-9 and TRBJ2-5, with 10 bases fitting TRBD1. Germline CDR1 is SEHNR and CDR2 is FQNEAQ (reference sequence). Trimming at V came to 1 base and at J to 5 bases, leaving 4 bases not matched to a gene. The CDR3 has 15 residues. The CDR3 loop is CASSLETGGRETQYF. Written as DNA, the CDR3 is TGTGCCAGCAGCTTAGAGACAGGGGGCAGGGAGACCCAGTACTTC.

The chain couples TRBV29-1 to TRBJ1-2; D might be TRBD1 (5 bases). Germline assignment: CDR1 SQVTM and CDR2 ANQGSEA. V dropped 7 bases and J dropped 8 bases, with 14 bases sitting between them. The CDR3 has 11 residues. The CDR3 protein is CSAPRGDGYTF. Written as DNA, the CDR3 is TGCAGCGCTCCCCGGGGGGACGGCTACACCTTC.

This chain uses TRBV6-1 with TRBJ2-5; 8 nucleotides agree with TRBD2. The CDR3 runs 17 residues. Germline CDR1 reads MNHNS; CDR2 reads SASEGT. V gave up 3 bases and J gave up 5 bases; unmatched junction bases: 14. CDR3 residues: CASSDPGRGGLGETQYF. In DNA, the CDR3 is TGTGCCAGCAGTGACCCTGGTCGGGGGGGCCTTGGGGAGACCCAGTACTTC.

This chain links TRBV6-5 with TRBJ2-7; TRBD1 agrees at 9 bases. V gave up 5 bases and J gave up 3 bases; unmatched junction bases: 5. CDR3 size: 14 residues. Germline V lookup: CDR1 MNHEY, CDR2 SVGAGI. DNA for the CDR3: TGTGCCAGCAGTGGACCGGGACAGGGCTACGAGCAGTACTTC. Translation gives CASSGPGQGYEQYF.

A single count supports this clone. V is TRBV7-2 and J is TRBJ1-4; possibly TRBD1 for D (6 bases). Germline CDR1 is SGHTA and CDR2 is FQGNSA. The CDR3 extends over 14 amino acids. V lost 1 base and J lost 8, with 11 bases in between. This chain's CDR3 is CASSLVGGAEKLFF. The CDR3 bases are TGTGCCAGCAGCTTAGTTGGGGGCGCAGAAAAACTGTTTTTT.

V and J are TRBV2 and TRBJ2-1, with 8 bases lining up with TRBD2. Trimming cost V 9 bases and J 8 bases; bases outside gene matches: 9. Germline values: CDR1 SNHLY, CDR2 FYNNEI. The CDR3 covers 13 residues. The chain's CDR3 is CASSGEGMDEQFF. CDR3 bases: TGTGCCAGTAGCGGGGAGGGCATGGATGAGCAGTTCTTC.

The DNA of the CDR3 is TGTGCCAGCAGCGAGGGACTCCAGCTGGTGACAGATACGCAGTATTTT. Its protein product is CASSEGLQLVTDTQYF. The chain is built from TRBV9 and TRBJ2-3; D is perhaps TRBD2 (6 bases). The CDR3 has 16 amino acids. Germline V gene data show CDR1 as SGDLS and CDR2 as YYNGEE. Trimming stripped 3 bases from V and 3 bases from J, with 17 bases between.

The chain couples TRBV6-1 to TRBJ2-7; D gene uncertain. Trimming left V 2 bases short and J 4 bases short, with 6 bases between. The CDR3 length is 12 residues. CDR1 and CDR2 from the germline V gene are MNHNS and SASEGT. The DNA for the CDR3 is TGTGCCAGCAGTGAACTCGGGTACGAGCAGTACTTC. Protein: CASSELGYEQYF.

The CDR3 loop reads CSAGERGNEQFF. CDR3 nucleotide sequence: TGCAGCGCTGGGGAAAGGGGGAATGAGCAGTTCTTC. The rearrangement links TRBV29-1 to TRBJ2-1, with D perhaps matching TRBD1 (6 bases). CDR3 size: 12 residues. Germline V gene lookup returns CDR1 SQVTM and CDR2 ANQGSEA. V lost 7 bases and J 7 bases, leaving 14 bases between the germline ends.

The chain carries TRBV2 and TRBJ1-2; 9 bases agree with TRBD1. CDR3 size: 13 residues. Losses at the gene ends were 7 bases for V and 6 bases for J; bases not matched to a gene: 6. Germline V gene sequence: CDR1 SNHLY, CDR2 FYNNEI. This CDR3 is CASNTGGGNGYTF. DNA of the CDR3: TGTGCCAGCAATACAGGGGGCGGCAATGGCTACACCTTC.

The chain joins TRBV4-2 to TRBJ2-2, with 11 nucleotides matching TRBD2. This CDR3 comprises 17 residues. Germline V gene lookup returns CDR1 LGHNA and CDR2 YNFKEQ. V gave up 0 bases and J gave up 4 bases; unmatched junction bases: 4. CDR3 sequence: CASSQELAGGTTGELFF. The CDR3 DNA is TGTGCCAGCAGCCAAGAGCTAGCGGGGGGAACCACCGGGGAGCTGTTTTTT.

J is TRBJ1-2 and V is TRBV5-1, with 11 bases fitting TRBD1. In germline, CDR1 is SGHRS, CDR2 YFSETQ. With 4 bases clipped from V and 4 bases from J, the junction kept 3 bases outside the gene matches. This CDR3 region has 14 residues. As DNA, the CDR3 is TGCGCCAGCAGCAGCGGGACAGGGGGCTATGGCTACACCTTC. Its protein is CASSSGTGGYGYTF.

This clone was found a few times. The chain combines TRBV9 with TRBJ2-3; TRBD2 agrees at 7 bases. Looked up from germline, CDR1 is SGDLS and CDR2 is YYNGEE. Losses at the gene ends were 4 bases for V and 1 base for J; bases not matched to a gene: 6. The CDR3 is made up of 15 amino acids. In nucleotides, the CDR3 is TGTGCCAGCAGCCACTTAACTAGCGGCACAGATACGCAGTATTTT. Its protein product is CASSHLTSGTDTQYF.

V is TRBV5-1 and J is TRBJ2-7; 12 nucleotides align to TRBD2. The CDR3 is made up of 14 amino acids. With 4 bases clipped from V and 4 bases from J, the junction kept 3 bases outside the gene matches. CDR1 is SGHRS and CDR2 is YFSETQ in the germline V gene. The CDR3 spells CASSTGLAGYEQYF. The CDR3 coding sequence is TGCGCCAGCAGCACGGGACTAGCGGGTTACGAGCAGTACTTC.

This chain joins TRBV4-3 and TRBJ1-2, with 7 bases that match TRBD1. Losses at the gene ends were 4 bases for V and 1 base for J; bases not matched to a gene: 3. The CDR3 totals 14 residues. Germline V gene lookup returns CDR1 LGHNA and CDR2 YSLEER. In nucleotides, the CDR3 is TGCGCCAGCAGCCCGGGACAGCATAACTATGGCTACACCTTC. This codes for CASSPGQHNYGYTF.